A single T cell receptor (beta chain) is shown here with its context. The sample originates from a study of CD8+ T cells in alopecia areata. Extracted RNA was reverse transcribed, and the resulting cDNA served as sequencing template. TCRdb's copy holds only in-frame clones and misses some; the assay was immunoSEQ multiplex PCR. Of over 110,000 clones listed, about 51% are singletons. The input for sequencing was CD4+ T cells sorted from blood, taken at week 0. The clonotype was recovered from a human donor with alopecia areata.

For the CDR3, the DNA is TGTGCCAGCAGCCAGGGATCGGGCCATGGCTACACCTTC. It yields the protein CASSQGSGHGYTF. This chain connects TRBV7-2 to TRBJ1-2; a weak D match, TRBD1 (5 bases). The V and J ends lost 5 bases and 6 bases respectively, with 13 bases between them. This CDR3 is 13 amino acids long. The germline gives CDR1 SGHTA, CDR2 FQGNSA.